This T cell receptor beta chain was profiled in a study of cytomegalovirus exposure and HLA in healthy donors. This clone was seen a handful of times. Researchers ran the PCR with 60 Vbeta and 13 Jbeta primers. This table comes from immunoSEQ multiplex PCR, and its TCRdb copy is limited to in-frame clones, with some not included. Of 92,000 or so clones listed, about two thirds are singletons. The CDR3 extends over 13 amino acids. The ends lost 9 bases at V and 2 bases at J; junction bases unmatched: 4. The V gene's germline CDR1 is SNHLY and CDR2 FYNNEI. The sequencing input was PBMCs. V usage is TRBV2 and J usage is TRBJ2-1; 7 bases are shared with TRBD1. The TCR originated in a woman between 50 and 59 years old in good health and CMV-seropositive. The CDR3 is CASRQGAYNEQFF. CDR3 nucleotide sequence: TGTGCCAGTAGACAGGGAGCCTACAATGAGCAGTTCTTC.